Listed below are T cell receptor beta chains from one sample, sequenced in a study of early T cells in non-severe SARS-CoV-2 infection. TCRdb re-analysed the 5' RACE reads in MiXCR, keeping a single row per CDR3 protein. Here the sample spans 70,000 to 90,000 distinct CDR3 sequences, about 11% being singletons. The sequenced material came from whole blood. These receptors came from an adult who was a healthcare worker with PCR-confirmed SARS-CoV-2 infection or an uninfected control (not recorded which). Both conserved end residues are part of each CDR3. Fields, in order: V gene, J gene, clone size, D gene, CDR3 protein, CDR3 DNA. D genes are given only for firm matches. Size is omitted from some rows. Given values are once, few, many or a class for expanded clones.

V gene: TRBV5-6
J gene: TRBJ2-5
clone size: -
D gene: -
CDR3 protein: CASSLGNRGHQETQYF
CDR3 DNA: TGTGCCAGCAGCTTGGGGAACCGGGGGCACCAAGAGACCCAGTACTTC

V gene: TRBV12-3/TRBV12-4
J gene: TRBJ2-7
clone size: -
D gene: -
CDR3 protein: CASSPLVEQYF
CDR3 DNA: TGTGCCAGCAGCCCCTTGGTCGAGCAGTACTTC

V gene: TRBV9
J gene: TRBJ1-1
clone size: few
D gene: -
CDR3 protein: CASSAWVGQAEAFF
CDR3 DNA: TGTGCCAGCAGCGCCTGGGTTGGGCAGGCTGAAGCTTTCTTT

V gene: TRBV6-5
J gene: TRBJ1-6
clone size: many
D gene: -
CDR3 protein: CASSYWTEPTSPLHF
CDR3 DNA: TGTGCCAGCAGTTACTGGACAGAACCTACTTCGCCCCTCCACTTT

V gene: TRBV19
J gene: TRBJ1-5
clone size: -
D gene: -
CDR3 protein: CASSNEGDQPQHF
CDR3 DNA: TGTGCCAGTAGTAACGAGGGGGATCAGCCCCAGCATTTT

V gene: TRBV7-9
J gene: TRBJ2-2
clone size: -
D gene: -
CDR3 protein: CASSPIPGGELFF
CDR3 DNA: TGTGCCAGCAGCCCCATCCCGGGCGGGGAGCTGTTTTTT

V gene: TRBV20-1
J gene: TRBJ2-7
clone size: -
D gene: -
CDR3 protein: CSARDPRVYEQYF
CDR3 DNA: TGCAGTGCTAGAGATCCCAGGGTCTACGAGCAGTACTTC

V gene: TRBV11-3
J gene: TRBJ2-2
clone size: few
D gene: TRBD2
CDR3 protein: CASSPRTSGNTGELFF
CDR3 DNA: TGTGCCAGCAGCCCCAGGACTAGCGGGAACACCGGGGAGCTGTTTTTT

V gene: TRBV27
J gene: TRBJ2-3
clone size: -
D gene: TRBD1
CDR3 protein: CASSPDRGSTTQYF
CDR3 DNA: TGTGCCAGCAGTCCAGACAGGGGATCGACTACGCAGTATTTT

V gene: TRBV7-9
J gene: TRBJ1-2
clone size: -
D gene: -
CDR3 protein: CASSLRPDIYGYTF
CDR3 DNA: TGTGCCAGCAGCTTACGTCCAGACATCTATGGCTACACCTTC

V gene: TRBV12-3/TRBV12-4
J gene: TRBJ1-2
clone size: -
D gene: TRBD1
CDR3 protein: CASSFGAGGYGYTF
CDR3 DNA: TGTGCCAGCAGTTTTGGTGCAGGGGGCTATGGCTACACCTTC

V gene: TRBV11-2
J gene: TRBJ2-3
clone size: once
D gene: -
CDR3 protein: CASSLDGGYTDTQYF
CDR3 DNA: TGTGCCAGCAGCTTAGATGGCGGCTACACAGATACGCAGTATTTT

V gene: TRBV11-2
J gene: TRBJ1-2
clone size: -
D gene: TRBD1
CDR3 protein: CASSPLSGGKGYGYTF
CDR3 DNA: TGTGCCAGCAGCCCGTTATCAGGGGGAAAGGGGTATGGCTACACCTTC

V gene: TRBV10-2
J gene: TRBJ1-3
clone size: many
D gene: -
CDR3 protein: CASSESTAGNTIYF
CDR3 DNA: TGCGCCAGCAGTGAGTCGACAGCAGGAAACACCATATATTTT

V gene: TRBV11-3
J gene: TRBJ2-3
clone size: -
D gene: -
CDR3 protein: CASSSGERKQYF
CDR3 DNA: TGTGCCAGCAGCTCGGGGGAAAGGAAGCAGTATTTT

V gene: TRBV12-3/TRBV12-4
J gene: TRBJ2-7
clone size: many
D gene: -
CDR3 protein: CASRPRSTYEQYF
CDR3 DNA: TGTGCCAGCAGACCCCGAAGCACCTACGAGCAGTACTTC

V gene: TRBV3-1
J gene: TRBJ2-2
clone size: many
D gene: TRBD1
CDR3 protein: CASGQGNTGELFF
CDR3 DNA: TGTGCCAGCGGACAGGGGAACACCGGGGAGCTGTTTTTT

V gene: TRBV6-5
J gene: TRBJ2-4
clone size: -
D gene: TRBD1
CDR3 protein: CASRTSGQVWGKNIQYF
CDR3 DNA: TGTGCCAGCAGAACTTCCGGACAGGTTTGGGGCAAAAACATTCAGTACTTC

V gene: TRBV6-1
J gene: TRBJ1-6
clone size: -
D gene: -
CDR3 protein: CASSERQLAYNSPLHF
CDR3 DNA: TGTGCCAGCAGTGAACGACAGCTGGCCTATAATTCACCCCTCCACTTT

V gene: TRBV18
J gene: TRBJ2-7
clone size: few
D gene: -
CDR3 protein: CASSPPSDRYEQYF
CDR3 DNA: TGTGCCAGCTCACCACCCTCAGACAGATACGAGCAGTACTTC

V gene: TRBV7-8
J gene: TRBJ2-5
clone size: many
D gene: -
CDR3 protein: CASSVAGKTQYF
CDR3 DNA: TGTGCCAGCAGCGTAGCAGGCAAGACCCAGTACTTC

V gene: TRBV4-2
J gene: TRBJ2-5
clone size: -
D gene: -
CDR3 protein: CASRPGLQETQYF
CDR3 DNA: TGTGCCAGCAGACCGGGCCTCCAAGAGACCCAGTACTTC

V gene: TRBV19
J gene: TRBJ2-7
clone size: few
D gene: TRBD1
CDR3 protein: CASSTDRGAYEQYF
CDR3 DNA: TGTGCCAGTAGTACCGACAGGGGAGCCTACGAGCAGTACTTC

V gene: TRBV4-1
J gene: TRBJ2-1
clone size: -
D gene: TRBD1
CDR3 protein: CASSQLPRTGVSEQFF
CDR3 DNA: TGCGCCAGCAGCCAGCTTCCAAGGACAGGGGTGAGTGAGCAGTTCTTC

V gene: TRBV5-1
J gene: TRBJ2-1
clone size: many
D gene: -
CDR3 protein: CASSLGPGLDINEQFF
CDR3 DNA: TGCGCCAGCAGCTTGGGCCCGGGGCTAGACATCAATGAGCAGTTCTTC

V gene: TRBV6-6
J gene: TRBJ1-5
clone size: many
D gene: TRBD1
CDR3 protein: CASSHRRDRGLHF
CDR3 DNA: TGTGCCAGCAGTCACCGGAGGGACAGGGGGCTGCATTTT

V gene: TRBV4-3
J gene: TRBJ2-7
clone size: few
D gene: -
CDR3 protein: CASSQDDGGNEQYF
CDR3 DNA: TGCGCCAGCAGCCAAGATGACGGGGGAAACGAGCAGTACTTC

V gene: TRBV6-4
J gene: TRBJ2-3
clone size: -
D gene: -
CDR3 protein: CASSDLASTDTQYF
CDR3 DNA: TGTGCCAGCAGTGACTTAGCCAGCACAGATACGCAGTATTTT

V gene: TRBV18
J gene: TRBJ1-3
clone size: -
D gene: -
CDR3 protein: CASSPLAAASGNTIYF
CDR3 DNA: TGTGCCAGCTCACCACTCGCCGCCGCCTCTGGAAACACCATATATTTT

V gene: TRBV7-9
J gene: TRBJ2-1
clone size: -
D gene: TRBD2
CDR3 protein: CASSYIQTSPQFF
CDR3 DNA: TGTGCCAGCAGCTATATACAGACTAGCCCGCAGTTCTTC

V gene: TRBV9
J gene: TRBJ1-1
clone size: few
D gene: TRBD1
CDR3 protein: CASSVGIRDRETEAFF
CDR3 DNA: TGTGCCAGCAGCGTAGGGATTAGGGACAGGGAGACTGAAGCTTTCTTT

V gene: TRBV7-6
J gene: TRBJ2-1
clone size: many
D gene: -
CDR3 protein: CASSADSSYNEQFF
CDR3 DNA: TGTGCCAGCAGCGCCGACAGTTCCTACAATGAGCAGTTCTTC

V gene: TRBV6-5
J gene: TRBJ1-1
clone size: many
D gene: -
CDR3 protein: CASSLRGMNTEAFF
CDR3 DNA: TGTGCCAGCAGTCTAAGGGGAATGAACACTGAAGCTTTCTTT

V gene: TRBV6-5
J gene: TRBJ2-6
clone size: -
D gene: TRBD2
CDR3 protein: CASSYRAGASGANVLTF
CDR3 DNA: TGTGCCAGCAGTTACAGAGCGGGGGCGAGTGGGGCCAACGTCCTGACTTTC

V gene: TRBV2
J gene: TRBJ2-7
clone size: -
D gene: TRBD1
CDR3 protein: CASLTGGNEQYF
CDR3 DNA: TGTGCCAGCCTAACAGGGGGGAACGAGCAGTACTTC

V gene: TRBV5-5
J gene: TRBJ2-2
clone size: many
D gene: -
CDR3 protein: CASSLSTGRAGELFF
CDR3 DNA: TGTGCCAGCAGCTTGAGTACAGGGCGGGCCGGGGAGCTGTTTTTT

V gene: TRBV7-9
J gene: TRBJ2-2
clone size: -
D gene: -
CDR3 protein: CASSPPYREANTGELFF
CDR3 DNA: TGTGCCAGCAGCCCCCCTTACAGGGAGGCGAACACCGGGGAGCTGTTTTTT

V gene: TRBV14
J gene: TRBJ2-2
clone size: -
D gene: -
CDR3 protein: CASSEGLDAADTGELFF
CDR3 DNA: TGTGCCAGCAGCGAAGGATTAGACGCGGCCGACACCGGGGAGCTGTTTTTT

V gene: TRBV18
J gene: TRBJ1-1
clone size: few
D gene: -
CDR3 protein: CASSRDGEAFF
CDR3 DNA: TGTGCCAGCTCACGGGACGGTGAAGCTTTCTTT

V gene: TRBV6-2/TRBV6-3
J gene: TRBJ1-2
clone size: many
D gene: -
CDR3 protein: CASSSYGYTF
CDR3 DNA: TGTGCCAGCAGTTCCTATGGCTACACCTTC

V gene: TRBV7-9
J gene: TRBJ2-7
clone size: many
D gene: TRBD1
CDR3 protein: CASSPSNLGGTAEQYF
CDR3 DNA: TGTGCCAGCAGCCCGTCTAACTTAGGGGGCACCGCCGAGCAGTACTTC

V gene: TRBV19
J gene: TRBJ2-7
clone size: few
D gene: TRBD1
CDR3 protein: CASSNRDRAYEQYF
CDR3 DNA: TGTGCCAGTAGTAACCGGGACAGGGCTTACGAGCAGTACTTC

V gene: TRBV11-2
J gene: TRBJ1-2
clone size: -
D gene: -
CDR3 protein: CASSLSIDGGYGYTF
CDR3 DNA: TGTGCCAGCAGCTTAAGTATCGACGGTGGCTATGGCTACACCTTC

V gene: TRBV12-3/TRBV12-4
J gene: TRBJ2-5
clone size: -
D gene: TRBD1
CDR3 protein: CASSLGLDRGFETQYF
CDR3 DNA: TGTGCCAGCAGCCTGGGGCTAGACAGGGGGTTCGAGACCCAGTACTTC

V gene: TRBV7-9
J gene: TRBJ2-7
clone size: many
D gene: TRBD1
CDR3 protein: CASSLGTGGAGPTYEQYF
CDR3 DNA: TGTGCCAGCAGCTTAGGGACAGGGGGCGCGGGACCAACCTACGAGCAGTACTTC

V gene: TRBV10-2
J gene: TRBJ1-1
clone size: -
D gene: -
CDR3 protein: CASRSITEAFF
CDR3 DNA: TGCGCCAGCAGGAGTATCACTGAAGCTTTCTTT

V gene: TRBV20-1
J gene: TRBJ2-2
clone size: many
D gene: -
CDR3 protein: CSALPRASLNTGELFF
CDR3 DNA: TGCAGTGCTCTACCTAGGGCAAGCCTAAACACCGGGGAGCTGTTTTTT

V gene: TRBV7-2
J gene: TRBJ1-2
clone size: many
D gene: -
CDR3 protein: CASTGRGGYGYTF
CDR3 DNA: TGTGCCAGCACCGGGCGAGGGGGCTATGGCTACACCTTC

V gene: TRBV18
J gene: TRBJ1-6
clone size: -
D gene: TRBD1
CDR3 protein: CASSPGQEYSPLHF
CDR3 DNA: TGTGCCAGCTCACCAGGACAGGAGTATTCACCCCTCCACTTT

V gene: TRBV7-2
J gene: TRBJ2-6
clone size: -
D gene: -
CDR3 protein: CASSPDISGANVLTF
CDR3 DNA: TGTGCCAGCAGTCCCGATATCTCTGGGGCCAACGTCCTGACTTTC

V gene: TRBV9
J gene: TRBJ2-5
clone size: many
D gene: TRBD2
CDR3 protein: CASSGRWGGKGQETQYF
CDR3 DNA: TGTGCCAGCAGCGGACGTTGGGGAGGGAAGGGGCAAGAGACCCAGTACTTC

V gene: TRBV29-1
J gene: TRBJ2-5
clone size: many
D gene: -
CDR3 protein: CSVGGVELGTQYF
CDR3 DNA: TGCAGCGTTGGAGGTGTAGAATTGGGGACCCAGTACTTC

V gene: TRBV6-6
J gene: TRBJ2-3
clone size: many
D gene: TRBD1
CDR3 protein: CASSYQETGIDTQYF
CDR3 DNA: TGTGCCAGCAGTTACCAAGAGACAGGGATAGATACGCAGTATTTT

V gene: TRBV25-1
J gene: TRBJ2-2
clone size: few
D gene: TRBD1
CDR3 protein: CASSGSQGPNTGELFF
CDR3 DNA: TGTGCCAGCAGTGGTTCACAGGGGCCCAACACCGGGGAGCTGTTTTTT

V gene: TRBV28
J gene: TRBJ1-2
clone size: few
D gene: -
CDR3 protein: CASSSGAILYGYTF
CDR3 DNA: TGTGCCAGCAGTTCCGGGGCTATCCTCTATGGCTACACCTTC